This is a list of T cell receptor beta chains from one sample in a study of blood T cells in healthy people across ages. Each CDR3 protein gets one entry after TCRdb re-called the 5' RACE reads with MiXCR. Among 850,000 to 1,100,000 distinct CDR3 sequences listed, under 40% were seen once. Sequenced: blood. The receptors were gathered from a man aged 18 to 29 in good health. Each CDR3 is given with its conserved first and last residue. Fields, in order: V gene, D gene, J gene, CDR3 length, clone size, CDR3 DNA, CDR3 protein. The D gene is left open where the match is weak. Clone size is not always given. Where it is, it says once, few, many or a class for expanded clones.

TRBV29-1	.	TRBJ2-1	15	.	TGCAGCGTTGAAGATGGCCTAGTTCGCACAAATGAGCAGTTCTTC	CSVEDGLVRTNEQFF
TRBV7-2	TRBD2	TRBJ2-4	15	.	TGTGCCAGCAGCCCAGACGGGGCGGGAGGGGCTGAGCAGTACTTC	CASSPDGAGGAEQYF
TRBV2	.	TRBJ1-5	15	.	TGTGCCAACAGTGAAGGGCAGATTAGCAATCAGCCCCAGCATTTT	CANSEGQISNQPQHF
TRBV2	TRBD2	TRBJ2-7	17	few	TGTGCCAGCTCTTACCCTAGCGGAGGCAGAACCTCCTACGAGCAGTACTTC	CASSYPSGGRTSYEQYF
TRBV4-3	.	TRBJ1-4	15	.	TGCGCCAGCAGCCAAGATGAGGGTTCTAATGAAAAACTGTTTTTT	CASSQDEGSNEKLFF
TRBV15	.	TRBJ1-2	15	.	TGTGCCACCAGCAGTAGTCGTATAATGTGGGGCGGCTACACCTTC	CATSSSRIMWGGYTF
TRBV6-2/TRBV6-3	.	TRBJ2-2	14	few	TGTGCCAGCAGTTATGACGGTGACACCGGGGAGCTGTTTTTT	CASSYDGDTGELFF
TRBV20-1	.	TRBJ1-5	13	.	TGCAGTGCTAGGGAGCGGGTCAATCAGCCCCAGCATTTT	CSARERVNQPQHF
TRBV12-5	TRBD2	TRBJ2-3	15	few	TGTGCTAGTGGTGGCCGTAGCGGGGGGTCAGATACGCAGTATTTT	CASGGRSGGSDTQYF
TRBV5-5	TRBD2	TRBJ2-7	13	.	TGTGCCAGCACCGGCTCGGGGGGACGCGAGCAGTACTTC	CASTGSGGREQYF
TRBV20-1	TRBD1	TRBJ2-1	12	.	TGCAGTGCTACGCGACAGGGTTTGATGCAGTTCTTC	CSATRQGLMQFF
TRBV30	.	TRBJ1-5	13	.	TGTGCCTGGAGTGTGGGGTTAAATCAGCCCCAGCATTTT	CAWSVGLNQPQHF
TRBV7-9	.	TRBJ1-1	14	.	TGTGCCAGCAGCCCCGGAGCGGAGAACACTGAAGCTTTCTTT	CASSPGAENTEAFF
TRBV4-2	TRBD1	TRBJ1-2	14	.	TGTGCCAGCAGCCTCCACCGGGACAGCTATGGCTACACCTTC	CASSLHRDSYGYTF
TRBV20-1	TRBD2	TRBJ2-7	18	.	TGCAGTGCTAGAGCTGACTGGAAAGCGGGGAAAAGCTACAATGAGCAGTACTTC	CSARADWKAGKSYNEQYF
TRBV6-1	.	TRBJ1-5	19	few	TGTGCCAGCAGAGTCCCAGGGAAAGGGGCTATATGGAGCAATCAGCCCCAGCATTTT	CASRVPGKGAIWSNQPQHF
TRBV7-2	TRBD1	TRBJ1-1	17	few	TGTGCCAGCAGCCGACTAGACAGGGGGCAGGGGAACACTGAAGCTTTCTTT	CASSRLDRGQGNTEAFF
TRBV20-1	TRBD1	TRBJ1-6	14	.	TGCAGTGCTAAATACAGGGGCGTGAATTCACCCCTCCACTTT	CSAKYRGVNSPLHF
TRBV7-6	.	TRBJ2-7	14	.	TGTGCCAGCAGCGAGAAGGGGAAGACCTACGAGCAGTACTTC	CASSEKGKTYEQYF
TRBV20-1	.	TRBJ2-5	17	.	TGCAGTGCTAGAGATTTGAACTCTGGACCGCCACGGGAGACCCAGTACTTC	CSARDLNSGPPRETQYF
TRBV7-2	.	TRBJ2-7	16	few	TGTGCCAGCAGCTTAGTGGGGCAGTCCTTCTCCTACGAGCAGTACTTC	CASSLVGQSFSYEQYF
TRBV7-2	.	TRBJ1-5	14	.	TGTGCCAGCAGCCCAAGGGGTAGAGGACAGCCCCAGCATTTT	CASSPRGRGQPQHF
TRBV4-3	TRBD1	TRBJ1-6	13	.	TGCGCCAGCGCCGGACAGGCTAATTCACCCCTCCACTTT	CASAGQANSPLHF
TRBV9	.	TRBJ1-1	16	.	TGTGCCAGCAGCGTAGGGGAGAGAACCATGAACACTGAAGCTTTCTTT	CASSVGERTMNTEAFF
TRBV27	TRBD1	TRBJ1-5	15	.	TGTGCCAGCAGTTTATTAGGACAGGGCGGTCAGCCCCAGCATTTT	CASSLLGQGGQPQHF
TRBV3-1	.	TRBJ2-2	17	.	TGTGCCAGCAGCCAAGACTCTTTATCATGGGATACCGGGGAGCTGTTTTTT	CASSQDSLSWDTGELFF
TRBV28	.	TRBJ1-1	15	few	TGTGCCAGCAGCCTTCGACAGGAAATGGTGACTGAAGCTTTCTTT	CASSLRQEMVTEAFF
TRBV10-2	.	TRBJ2-7	16	.	TGCGCCAGCAGTGAGGGATGGTTGAGCAGGTACTACGAGCAGTACTTC	CASSEGWLSRYYEQYF